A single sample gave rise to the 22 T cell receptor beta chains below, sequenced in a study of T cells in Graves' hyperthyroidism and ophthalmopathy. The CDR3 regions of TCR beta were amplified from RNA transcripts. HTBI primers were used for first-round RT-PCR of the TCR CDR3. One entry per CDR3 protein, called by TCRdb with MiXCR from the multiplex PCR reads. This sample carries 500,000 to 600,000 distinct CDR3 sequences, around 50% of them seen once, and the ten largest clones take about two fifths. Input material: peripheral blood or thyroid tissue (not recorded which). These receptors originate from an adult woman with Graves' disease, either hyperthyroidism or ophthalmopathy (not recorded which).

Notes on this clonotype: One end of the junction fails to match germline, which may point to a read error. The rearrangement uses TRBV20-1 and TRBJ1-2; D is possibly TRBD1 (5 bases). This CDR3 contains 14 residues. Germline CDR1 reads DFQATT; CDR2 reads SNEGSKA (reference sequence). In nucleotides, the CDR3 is TGCAGTGCTAGAGCCTATTCCGGGGACGATGGCCACACCTTC. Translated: CSARAYSGDDGHTF.

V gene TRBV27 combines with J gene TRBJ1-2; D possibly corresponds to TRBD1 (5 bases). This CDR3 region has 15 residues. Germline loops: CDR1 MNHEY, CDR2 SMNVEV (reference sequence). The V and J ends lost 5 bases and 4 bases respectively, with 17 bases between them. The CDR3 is CASSPTGTATYGYTF. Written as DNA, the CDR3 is TGTGCCAGCAGTCCGACCGGGACCGCTACCTATGGCTACACCTTC.

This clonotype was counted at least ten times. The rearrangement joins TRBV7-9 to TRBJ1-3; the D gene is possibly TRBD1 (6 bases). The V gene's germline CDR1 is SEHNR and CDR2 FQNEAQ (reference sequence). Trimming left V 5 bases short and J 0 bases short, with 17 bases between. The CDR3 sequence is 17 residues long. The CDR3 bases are TGTGCCAGCAGCCGCTTAGGACAGTCGAGCTCTGGAAACACCATATATTTT. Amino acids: CASSRLGQSSSGNTIYF.

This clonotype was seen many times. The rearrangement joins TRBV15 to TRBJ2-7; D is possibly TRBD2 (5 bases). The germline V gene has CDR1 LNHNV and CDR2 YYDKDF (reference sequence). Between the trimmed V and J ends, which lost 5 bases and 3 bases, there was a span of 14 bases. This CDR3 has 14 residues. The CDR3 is CATSFGSAYYEQYF. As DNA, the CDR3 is TGTGCCACCAGCTTTGGTAGCGCCTACTACGAGCAGTACTTC.

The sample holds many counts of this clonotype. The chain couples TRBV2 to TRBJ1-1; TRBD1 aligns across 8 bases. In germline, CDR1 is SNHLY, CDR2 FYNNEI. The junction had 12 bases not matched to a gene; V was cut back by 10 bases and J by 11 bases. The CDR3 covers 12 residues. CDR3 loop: CATGSGDRTAFF. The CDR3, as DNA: TGTGCCACCGGGTCAGGGGACAGGACGGCTTTCTTT.

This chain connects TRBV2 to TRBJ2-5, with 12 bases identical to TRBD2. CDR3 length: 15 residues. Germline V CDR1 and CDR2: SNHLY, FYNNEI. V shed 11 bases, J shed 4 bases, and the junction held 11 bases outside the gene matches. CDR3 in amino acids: CAPDLASGRGETQYF. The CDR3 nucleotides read TGTGCCCCAGATCTGGCTAGCGGGAGGGGAGAGACCCAGTACTTC. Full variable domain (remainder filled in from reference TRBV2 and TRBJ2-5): EPEVTQTPSHQVTQMGQEVILRCVPISNHLYFYWYRQILGQKVEFLVSFYNNEISEKSEIFDDQFSVERPDGSNFTLKIRSTKLEDSAMYFCAPDLASGRGETQYFGPGTRLLVL.

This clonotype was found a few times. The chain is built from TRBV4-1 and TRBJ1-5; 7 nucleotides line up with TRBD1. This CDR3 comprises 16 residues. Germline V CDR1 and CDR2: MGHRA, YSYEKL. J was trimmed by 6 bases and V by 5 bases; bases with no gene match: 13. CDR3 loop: CASSTVPGGRSQPQHF. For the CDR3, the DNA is TGCGCCAGCAGCACCGTCCCAGGGGGGCGCAGTCAGCCCCAGCATTTT.

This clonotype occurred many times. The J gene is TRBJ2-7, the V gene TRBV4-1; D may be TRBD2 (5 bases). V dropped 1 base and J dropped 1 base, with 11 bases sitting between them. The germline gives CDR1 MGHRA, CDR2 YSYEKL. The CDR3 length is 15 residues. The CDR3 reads CASSQAPDWSYEQYF. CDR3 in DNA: TGCGCCAGCAGCCAAGCCCCGGACTGGTCCTACGAGCAGTACTTC.

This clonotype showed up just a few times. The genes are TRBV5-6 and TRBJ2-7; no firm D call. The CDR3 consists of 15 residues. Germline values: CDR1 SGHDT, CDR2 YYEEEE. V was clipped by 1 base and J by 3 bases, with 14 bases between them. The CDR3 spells CASSLLASLSYEQYF. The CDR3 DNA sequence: TGTGCCAGCAGCTTGTTGGCTAGTCTAAGCTACGAGCAGTACTTC. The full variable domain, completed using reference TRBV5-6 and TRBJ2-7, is DAGVTQSPTHLIKTRGQQVTLRCSPKSGHDTVSWYQQALGQGPQFIFQYYEEEERQRGNFPDRFSGHQFPNYSSELNVNALLLGDSALYLCASSLLASLSYEQYFGPGTRLTVT.

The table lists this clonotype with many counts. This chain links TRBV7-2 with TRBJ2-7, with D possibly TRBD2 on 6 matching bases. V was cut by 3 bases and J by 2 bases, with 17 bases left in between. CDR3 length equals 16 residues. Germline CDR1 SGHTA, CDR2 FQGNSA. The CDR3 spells CASSFGASGGTYEQYF. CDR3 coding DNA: TGTGCCAGCAGCTTTGGTGCTAGTGGAGGGACCTACGAGCAGTACTTC.

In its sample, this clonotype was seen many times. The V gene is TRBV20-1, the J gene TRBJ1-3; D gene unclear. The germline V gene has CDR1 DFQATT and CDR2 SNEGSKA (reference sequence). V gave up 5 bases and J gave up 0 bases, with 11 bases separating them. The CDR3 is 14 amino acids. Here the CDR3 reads CSAADLSSGNTIYF. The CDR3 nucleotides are TGCAGTGCTGCAGACCTGAGCTCTGGAAACACCATATATTTT.

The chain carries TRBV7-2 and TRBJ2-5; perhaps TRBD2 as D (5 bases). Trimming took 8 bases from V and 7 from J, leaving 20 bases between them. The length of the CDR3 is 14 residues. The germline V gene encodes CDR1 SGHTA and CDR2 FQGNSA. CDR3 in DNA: TGTGCCAGCGTTGCTCAGGACGGGATTGGGACCCAGTACTTC. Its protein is CASVAQDGIGTQYF.

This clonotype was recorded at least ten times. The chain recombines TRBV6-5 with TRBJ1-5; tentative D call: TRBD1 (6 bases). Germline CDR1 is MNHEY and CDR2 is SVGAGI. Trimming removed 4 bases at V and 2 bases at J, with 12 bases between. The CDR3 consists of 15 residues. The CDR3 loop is CASSFTGMGNQPQHF. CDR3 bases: TGTGCCAGCAGTTTCACAGGGATGGGCAATCAGCCCCAGCATTTT.

DNA of the CDR3: TGTGCCAGCAGCCAAGGACCCGCCCTAGCGGGAGTGACCTACGAGCAGTACTTC. It codes for CASSQGPALAGVTYEQYF. The V and J genes are TRBV7-9 and TRBJ2-7; 10 nucleotides line up with TRBD2. From germline, CDR1 is SEHNR and CDR2 FQNEAQ (reference sequence). The CDR3 is made up of 18 amino acids. Losses at the gene ends were 5 bases for V and 2 bases for J; bases not matched to a gene: 15.

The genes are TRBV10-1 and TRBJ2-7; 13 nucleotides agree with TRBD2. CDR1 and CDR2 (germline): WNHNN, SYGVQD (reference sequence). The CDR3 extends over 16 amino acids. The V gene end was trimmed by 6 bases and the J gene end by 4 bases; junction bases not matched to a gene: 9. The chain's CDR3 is CASRGPGLAGKYEQYF. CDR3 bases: TGCGCCAGCAGGGGACCGGGACTAGCGGGGAAATACGAGCAGTACTTC.

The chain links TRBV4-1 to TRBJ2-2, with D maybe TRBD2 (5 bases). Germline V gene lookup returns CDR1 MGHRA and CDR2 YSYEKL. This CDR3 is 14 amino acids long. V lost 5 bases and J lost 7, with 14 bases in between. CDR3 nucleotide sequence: TGCGCCAGCAGCGGTCGGGGAACGAGCGGGGAGCTGTTTTTT. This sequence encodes CASSGRGTSGELFF.

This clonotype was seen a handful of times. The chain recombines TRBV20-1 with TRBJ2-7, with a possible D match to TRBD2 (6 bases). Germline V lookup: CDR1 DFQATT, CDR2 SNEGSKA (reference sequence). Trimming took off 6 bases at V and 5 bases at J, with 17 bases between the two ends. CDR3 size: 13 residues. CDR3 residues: CSARGGIPHEQYF. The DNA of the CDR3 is TGCAGTGCAAGGGGCGGGATACCCCACGAGCAGTACTTC.

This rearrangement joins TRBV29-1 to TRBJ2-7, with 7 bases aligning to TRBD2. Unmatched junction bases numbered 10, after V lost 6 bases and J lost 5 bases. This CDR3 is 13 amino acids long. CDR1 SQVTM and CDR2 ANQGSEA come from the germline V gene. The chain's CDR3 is CSVAGGGYNEQYF. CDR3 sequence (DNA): TGCAGCGTCGCTGGGGGAGGGTACAACGAGCAGTACTTC.

The chain's CDR3 is CATSPRGKVNTEAFF. The CDR3 coding sequence is TGTGCCACCTCGCCCAGGGGGAAAGTTAACACTGAAGCTTTCTTT. The rearrangement joins TRBV27 to TRBJ1-1; TRBD1 matches at 7 bases. CDR3 length: 15 amino acids. The germline gives CDR1 MNHEY, CDR2 SMNVEV (reference sequence). The ends lost 10 bases at V and 2 bases at J; junction bases unmatched: 13.

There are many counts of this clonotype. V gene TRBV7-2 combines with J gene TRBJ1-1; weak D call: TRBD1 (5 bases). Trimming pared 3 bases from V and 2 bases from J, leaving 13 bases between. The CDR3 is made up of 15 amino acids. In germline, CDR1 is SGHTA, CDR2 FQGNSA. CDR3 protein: CASSFRTSFNTEAFF. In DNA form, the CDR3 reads TGTGCCAGCAGCTTTAGGACATCTTTTAACACTGAAGCTTTCTTT.

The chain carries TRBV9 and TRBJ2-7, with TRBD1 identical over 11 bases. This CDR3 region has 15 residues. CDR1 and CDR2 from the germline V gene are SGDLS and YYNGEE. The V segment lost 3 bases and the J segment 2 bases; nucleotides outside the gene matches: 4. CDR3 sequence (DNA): TGTGCCAGCAGCGCTGTGGACAGGGGGCCCTACGAGCAGTACTTC. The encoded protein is CASSAVDRGPYEQYF.

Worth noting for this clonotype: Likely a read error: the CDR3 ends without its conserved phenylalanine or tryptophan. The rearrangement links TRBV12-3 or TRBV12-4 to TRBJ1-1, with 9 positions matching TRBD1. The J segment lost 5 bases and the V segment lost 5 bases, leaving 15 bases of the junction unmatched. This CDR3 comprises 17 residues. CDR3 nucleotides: TGTGCCAGCAGTCCGGGGGACAGGGCTTGGTCAGGGACTGAAGCTTTCCTT. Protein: CASSPGDRAWSGTEAFL.